What follows are 6 T cell receptor beta chains derived from one specimen sequenced in a study of blood T cell repertoires in COVID-19. Some clones are missing from TCRdb's copy, which holds only in-frame ones; the method was immunoSEQ multiplex PCR. The sample holds roughly 240,000 clones, about nine tenths seen once. The sample comprised peripheral blood. Receptor source: a woman aged 55-69 years who had recovered from COVID-19.

The table lists this clone with a few counts. V gene TRBV15 combines with J gene TRBJ1-1; maybe TRBD1 (5 bases). The V end lost 0 bases, the J end lost 5 bases, and 13 bases lay between the germline ends. CDR3 length equals 15 residues. Germline V CDR1 and CDR2: LNHNV, YYDKDF (reference sequence). CDR3 region: CATSRELTGGTEAFF. For the CDR3, the DNA is TGTGCCACCAGCAGAGAGCTTACGGGGGGGACTGAAGCTTTCTTT.

This clone was seen a handful of times. V gene TRBV7-3 combines with J gene TRBJ2-1; a weak D match, TRBD2 (5 bases). V dropped 4 bases and J dropped 3 bases, with 7 bases sitting between them. Germline-derived CDR1 and CDR2 are SGHTA and FQGTGA. This CDR3 region has 13 residues. The CDR3 DNA reads TGTGCCAGCAGCTCCGGGGTCTACAATGAGCAGTTCTTC. Residues: CASSSGVYNEQFF.

The chain has TRBV7-9 and TRBJ2-2, with a possible D match to TRBD1 (6 bases). Trimming left V 5 bases short and J 13 bases short, with 14 bases between. CDR1 SEHNR and CDR2 FQNEAQ come from the germline V gene (reference sequence). The CDR3 runs 12 residues. DNA for the CDR3: TGTGCCAGCAGCCCCGGGACAAGGGGGCTGTTTTTT. As protein: CASSPGTRGLFF.

This sequence joins TRBV6-6 and TRBJ2-3; TRBD2 aligns across 10 bases. V was pared by 7 bases and J by 3 bases, with 10 bases of the junction left unmatched. The CDR3 length is 16 residues. Germline V CDR1 and CDR2: MNHNY, SVGAGI (reference sequence). CDR3 bases: TGTGCCAGCACACCCTCAAGCGGGGGGGCAACAGATACGCAGTATTTT. Amino acids: CASTPSSGGATDTQYF.

This chain joins TRBV5-1 and TRBJ2-7, with D possibly TRBD2 on 6 matching bases. Trimming removed 3 bases from V and 4 bases from J, with 11 bases in between. CDR3 size: 13 residues. The germline V gene encodes CDR1 SGHRS and CDR2 YFSETQ. CDR3 in amino acids: CASSWVEGYEQYF. DNA for the CDR3: TGCGCCAGCAGCTGGGTGGAGGGGTACGAGCAGTACTTC.

This clone was recorded once. The gene calls are TRBV5-4 and TRBJ2-3; 8 nucleotides match TRBD1. The CDR3 is 14 residues long. Germline lookup yields CDR1 SGHNT and CDR2 YYREEE (reference sequence). Trimming at V came to 0 bases and at J to 5 bases, leaving 2 bases not matched to a gene. CDR3 region: CASSLDRGRDTQYF. The DNA for the CDR3 is TGTGCCAGCAGCTTGGACAGGGGGAGAGATACGCAGTATTTT.